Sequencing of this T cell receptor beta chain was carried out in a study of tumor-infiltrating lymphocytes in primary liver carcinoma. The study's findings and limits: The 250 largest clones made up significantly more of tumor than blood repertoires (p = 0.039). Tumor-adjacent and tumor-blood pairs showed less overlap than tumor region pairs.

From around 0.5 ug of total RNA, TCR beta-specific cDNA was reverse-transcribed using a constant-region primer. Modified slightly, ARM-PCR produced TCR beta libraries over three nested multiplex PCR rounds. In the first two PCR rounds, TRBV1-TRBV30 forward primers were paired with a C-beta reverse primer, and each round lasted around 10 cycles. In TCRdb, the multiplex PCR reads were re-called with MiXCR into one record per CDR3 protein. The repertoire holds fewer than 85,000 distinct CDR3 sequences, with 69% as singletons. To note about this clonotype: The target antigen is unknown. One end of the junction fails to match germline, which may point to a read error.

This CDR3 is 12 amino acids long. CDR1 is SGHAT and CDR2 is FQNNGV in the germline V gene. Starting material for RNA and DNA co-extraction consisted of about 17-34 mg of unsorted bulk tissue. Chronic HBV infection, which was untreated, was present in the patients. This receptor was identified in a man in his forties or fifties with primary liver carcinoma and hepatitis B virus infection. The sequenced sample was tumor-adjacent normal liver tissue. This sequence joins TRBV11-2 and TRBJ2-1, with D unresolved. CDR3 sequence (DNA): TGTGCAAGCAACCCCTCCTACAATGAGCAGTTCTTC. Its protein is CASNPSYNEQFF.